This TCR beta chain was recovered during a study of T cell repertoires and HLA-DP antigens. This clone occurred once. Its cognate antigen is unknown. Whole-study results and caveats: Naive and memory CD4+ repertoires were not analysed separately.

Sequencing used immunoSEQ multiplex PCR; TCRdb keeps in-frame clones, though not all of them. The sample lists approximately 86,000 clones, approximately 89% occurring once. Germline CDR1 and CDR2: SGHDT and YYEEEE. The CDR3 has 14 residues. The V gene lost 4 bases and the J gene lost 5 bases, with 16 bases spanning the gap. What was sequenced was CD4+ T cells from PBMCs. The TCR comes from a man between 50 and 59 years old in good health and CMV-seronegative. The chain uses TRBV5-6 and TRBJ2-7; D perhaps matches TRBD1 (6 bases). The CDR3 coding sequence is TGTGCCAGCAGCCTTAGGACAGTTTTAAACGAGCAGTACTTC. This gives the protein CASSLRTVLNEQYF. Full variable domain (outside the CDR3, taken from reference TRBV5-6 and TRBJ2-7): DAGVTQSPTHLIKTRGQQVTLRCSPKSGHDTVSWYQQALGQGPQFIFQYYEEEERQRGNFPDRFSGHQFPNYSSELNVNALLLGDSALYLCASSLRTVLNEQYFGPGTRLTVT.